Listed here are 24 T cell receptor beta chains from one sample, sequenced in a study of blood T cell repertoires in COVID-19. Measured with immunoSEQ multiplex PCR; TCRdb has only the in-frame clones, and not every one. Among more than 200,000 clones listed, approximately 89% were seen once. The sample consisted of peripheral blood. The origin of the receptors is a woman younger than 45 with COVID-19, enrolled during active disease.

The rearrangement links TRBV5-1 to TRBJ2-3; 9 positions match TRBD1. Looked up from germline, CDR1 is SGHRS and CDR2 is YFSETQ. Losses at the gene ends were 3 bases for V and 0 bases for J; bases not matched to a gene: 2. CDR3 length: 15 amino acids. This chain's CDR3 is CASSWGQGSTDTQYF. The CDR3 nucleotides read TGCGCCAGCAGCTGGGGACAGGGTAGCACAGATACGCAGTATTTT. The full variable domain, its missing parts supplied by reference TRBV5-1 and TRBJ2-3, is KAGVTQTPRYLIKTRGQQVTLSCSPISGHRSVSWYQQTPGQGLQFLFEYFSETQRNKGNFPGRFSGRQFSNSRSEMNVSTLELGDSALYLCASSWGQGSTDTQYFGPGTRLTVL.

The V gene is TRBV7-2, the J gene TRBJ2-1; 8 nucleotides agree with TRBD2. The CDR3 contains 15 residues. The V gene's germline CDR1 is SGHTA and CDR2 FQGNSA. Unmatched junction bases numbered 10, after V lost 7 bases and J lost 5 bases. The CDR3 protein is CASTTGGGMNNEQFF. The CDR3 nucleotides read TGTGCCAGCACCACCGGGGGGGGGATGAACAATGAGCAGTTCTTC.

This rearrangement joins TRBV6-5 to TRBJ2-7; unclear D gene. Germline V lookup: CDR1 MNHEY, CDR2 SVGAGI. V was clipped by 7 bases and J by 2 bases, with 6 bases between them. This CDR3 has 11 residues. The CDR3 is CASTQAYEQYF. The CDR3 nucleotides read TGTGCCAGCACCCAGGCCTACGAGCAGTACTTC.

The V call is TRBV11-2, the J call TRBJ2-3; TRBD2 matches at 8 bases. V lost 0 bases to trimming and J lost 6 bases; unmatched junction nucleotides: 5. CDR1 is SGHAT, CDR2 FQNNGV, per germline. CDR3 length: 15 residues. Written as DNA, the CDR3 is TGTGCCAGCAGCTTAGATTCCGGGGGGGTGGATACGCAGTATTTT. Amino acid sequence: CASSLDSGGVDTQYF.

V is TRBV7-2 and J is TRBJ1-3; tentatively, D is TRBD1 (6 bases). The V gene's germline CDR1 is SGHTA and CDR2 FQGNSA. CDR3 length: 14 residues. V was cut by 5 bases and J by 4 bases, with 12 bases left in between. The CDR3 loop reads CASSERTEGNTIYF. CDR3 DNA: TGTGCCAGCAGCGAACGGACAGAAGGAAACACCATATATTTT.

CDR3 DNA sequence: TGCAGCGTTGAACGAGTTATGAACACTGAAGCTTTCTTT. Encoded protein: CSVERVMNTEAFF. The J gene is TRBJ1-1, the V gene TRBV29-1; D call uncertain. V was clipped by 2 bases and J by 0 bases, with 7 bases between them. Germline V gene data show CDR1 as SQVTM and CDR2 as ANQGSEA. This CDR3 is built from 13 residues.

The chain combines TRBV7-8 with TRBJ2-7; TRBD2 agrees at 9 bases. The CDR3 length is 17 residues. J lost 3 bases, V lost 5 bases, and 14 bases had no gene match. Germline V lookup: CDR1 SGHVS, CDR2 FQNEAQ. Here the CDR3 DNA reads TGTGCCAGCAGCGTTCACGTCCTAGCGGGGTCTTTCTACGAGCAGTACGTC. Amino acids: CASSVHVLAGSFYEQYV.

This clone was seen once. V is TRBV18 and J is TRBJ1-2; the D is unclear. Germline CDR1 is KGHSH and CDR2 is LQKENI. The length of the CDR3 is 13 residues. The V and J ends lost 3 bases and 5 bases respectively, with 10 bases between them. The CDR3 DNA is TGTGCCAGCTCACCGTCCCGGGATTATGGCTACACCTTC. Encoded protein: CASSPSRDYGYTF.

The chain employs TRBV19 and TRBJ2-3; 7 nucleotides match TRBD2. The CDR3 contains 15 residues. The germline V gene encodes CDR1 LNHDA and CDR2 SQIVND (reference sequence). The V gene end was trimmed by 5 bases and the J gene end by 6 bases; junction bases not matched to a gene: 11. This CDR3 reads CASSERTAGVDTQYF. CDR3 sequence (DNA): TGTGCCAGTAGTGAGAGGACCGCGGGGGTTGATACGCAGTATTTT.

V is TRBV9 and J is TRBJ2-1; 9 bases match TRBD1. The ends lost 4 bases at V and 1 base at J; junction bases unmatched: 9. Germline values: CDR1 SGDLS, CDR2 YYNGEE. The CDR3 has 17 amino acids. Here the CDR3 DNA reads TGTGCCAGCAGCAGCAACACCGGGACAGGGTCCTACAATGAGCAGTTCTTC. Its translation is CASSSNTGTGSYNEQFF.

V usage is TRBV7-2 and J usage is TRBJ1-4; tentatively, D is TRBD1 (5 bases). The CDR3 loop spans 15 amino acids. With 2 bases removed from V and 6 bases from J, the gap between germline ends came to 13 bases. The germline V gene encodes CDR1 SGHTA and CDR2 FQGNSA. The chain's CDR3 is CASSLRRGVDEKLFF. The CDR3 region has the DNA TGTGCCAGCAGCTTAAGGAGGGGTGTCGATGAAAAACTGTTTTTT. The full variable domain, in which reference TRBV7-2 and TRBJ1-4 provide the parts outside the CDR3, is GAGVSQSPSNKVTEKGKDVELRCDPISGHTALYWYRQSLGQGLEFLIYFQGNSAPDKSGLPSDRFSAERTGGSVSTLTIQRTQQEDSAVYLCASSLRRGVDEKLFFGSGTQLSVL.

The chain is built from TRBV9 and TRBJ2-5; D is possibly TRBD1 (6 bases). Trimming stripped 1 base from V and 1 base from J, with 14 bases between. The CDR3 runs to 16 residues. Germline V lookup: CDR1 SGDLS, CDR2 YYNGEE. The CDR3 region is CASSVLWGPFQETQYF. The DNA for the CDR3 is TGTGCCAGCAGCGTATTGTGGGGGCCCTTCCAAGAGACCCAGTACTTC.

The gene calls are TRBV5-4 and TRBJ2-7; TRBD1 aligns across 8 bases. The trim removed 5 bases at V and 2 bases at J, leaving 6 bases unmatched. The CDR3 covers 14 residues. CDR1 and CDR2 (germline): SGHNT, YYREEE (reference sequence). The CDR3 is CASSPGQAPYEQYF. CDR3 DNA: TGTGCCAGCAGTCCGGGACAGGCCCCCTACGAGCAGTACTTC.

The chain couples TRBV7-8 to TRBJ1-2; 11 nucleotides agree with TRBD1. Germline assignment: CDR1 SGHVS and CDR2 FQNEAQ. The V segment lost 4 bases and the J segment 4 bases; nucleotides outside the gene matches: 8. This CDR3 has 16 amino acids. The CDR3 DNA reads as TGTGCCAGCAGCTCCCGGACAGGGGGCATTAGCTATGGCTACACCTTC. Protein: CASSSRTGGISYGYTF.

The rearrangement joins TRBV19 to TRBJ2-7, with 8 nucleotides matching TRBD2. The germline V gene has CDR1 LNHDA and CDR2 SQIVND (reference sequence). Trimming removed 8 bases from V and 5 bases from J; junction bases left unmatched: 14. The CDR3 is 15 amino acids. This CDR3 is CASSDAGGGRHEQYF. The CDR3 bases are TGTGCCAGTTCGGACGCGGGCGGGGGGCGACACGAGCAGTACTTC.

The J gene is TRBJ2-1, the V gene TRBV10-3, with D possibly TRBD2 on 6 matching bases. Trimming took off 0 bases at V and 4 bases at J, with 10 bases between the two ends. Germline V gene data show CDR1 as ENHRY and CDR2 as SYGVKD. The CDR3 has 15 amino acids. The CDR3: CAISESAGIYNEQFF. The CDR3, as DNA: TGTGCCATCAGTGAGTCAGCGGGCATTTACAATGAGCAGTTCTTC.

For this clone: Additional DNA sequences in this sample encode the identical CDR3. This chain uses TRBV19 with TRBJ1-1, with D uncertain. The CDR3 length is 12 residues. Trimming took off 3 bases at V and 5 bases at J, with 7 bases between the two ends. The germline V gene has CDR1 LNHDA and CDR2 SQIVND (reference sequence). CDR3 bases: TGTGCCAGTAGTATTCGAGGGACTGAAGCTTTCTTT. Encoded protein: CASSIRGTEAFF.

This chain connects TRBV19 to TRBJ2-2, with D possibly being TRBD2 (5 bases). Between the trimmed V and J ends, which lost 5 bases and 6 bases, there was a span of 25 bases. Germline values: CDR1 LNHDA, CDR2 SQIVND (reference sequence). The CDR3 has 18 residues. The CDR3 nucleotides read TGTGCCAGTAGTGAGGGCCCAGGTCGACCCCGAGGACCCGGGGAGCTGTTTTTT. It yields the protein CASSEGPGRPRGPGELFF.

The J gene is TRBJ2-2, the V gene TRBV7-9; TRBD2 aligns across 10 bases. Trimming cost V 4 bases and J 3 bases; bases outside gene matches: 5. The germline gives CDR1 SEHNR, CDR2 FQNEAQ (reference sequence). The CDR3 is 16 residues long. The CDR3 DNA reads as TGTGCCAGCAGCTCCCGACTAGCGGGTGACACCGGGGAGCTGTTTTTT. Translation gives CASSSRLAGDTGELFF.

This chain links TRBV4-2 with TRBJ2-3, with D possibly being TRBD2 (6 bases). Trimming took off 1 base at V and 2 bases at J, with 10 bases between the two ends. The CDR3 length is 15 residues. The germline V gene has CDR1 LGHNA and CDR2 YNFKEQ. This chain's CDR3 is CASSQGGGDTDTQYF. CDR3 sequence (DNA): TGTGCCAGCAGCCAAGGGGGCGGGGACACAGATACGCAGTATTTT.

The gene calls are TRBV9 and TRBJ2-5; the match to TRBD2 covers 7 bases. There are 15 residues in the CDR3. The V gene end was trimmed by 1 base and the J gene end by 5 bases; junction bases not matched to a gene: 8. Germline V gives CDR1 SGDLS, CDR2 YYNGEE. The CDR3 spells CASSVNRLAWETQYF. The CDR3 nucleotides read TGTGCCAGCAGCGTAAATAGACTAGCATGGGAGACCCAGTACTTC.

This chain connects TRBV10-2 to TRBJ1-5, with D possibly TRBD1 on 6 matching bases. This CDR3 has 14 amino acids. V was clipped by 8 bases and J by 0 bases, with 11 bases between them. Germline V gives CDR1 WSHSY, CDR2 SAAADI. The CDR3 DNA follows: TGCGCCAGCTCGGACAGCGATAGCAATCAGCCCCAGCATTTT. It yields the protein CASSDSDSNQPQHF.

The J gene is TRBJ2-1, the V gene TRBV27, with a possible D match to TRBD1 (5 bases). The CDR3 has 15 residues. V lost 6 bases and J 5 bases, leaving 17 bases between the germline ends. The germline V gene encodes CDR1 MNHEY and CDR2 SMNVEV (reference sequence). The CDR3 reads CASSSFPLGDNEQFF. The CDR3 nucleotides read TGTGCCAGCAGCTCGTTCCCATTAGGGGACAATGAGCAGTTCTTC.

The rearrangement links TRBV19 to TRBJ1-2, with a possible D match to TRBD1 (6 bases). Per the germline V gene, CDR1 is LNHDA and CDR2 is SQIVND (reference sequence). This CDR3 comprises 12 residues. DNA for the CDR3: TGTGTCGGGAGGGGGTCGGGCTATGGCTACACCTTC. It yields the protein CVGRGSGYGYTF. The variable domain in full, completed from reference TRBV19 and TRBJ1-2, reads DGGITQSPKYLFRKEGQNVTLSCEQNLNHDAMYWYRQDPGQGLRLIYYSQIVNDFQKGDIAEGYSVSREKKESFPLTVTSAQKNPTAFYLCVGRGSGYGYTFGSGTRLTVV.